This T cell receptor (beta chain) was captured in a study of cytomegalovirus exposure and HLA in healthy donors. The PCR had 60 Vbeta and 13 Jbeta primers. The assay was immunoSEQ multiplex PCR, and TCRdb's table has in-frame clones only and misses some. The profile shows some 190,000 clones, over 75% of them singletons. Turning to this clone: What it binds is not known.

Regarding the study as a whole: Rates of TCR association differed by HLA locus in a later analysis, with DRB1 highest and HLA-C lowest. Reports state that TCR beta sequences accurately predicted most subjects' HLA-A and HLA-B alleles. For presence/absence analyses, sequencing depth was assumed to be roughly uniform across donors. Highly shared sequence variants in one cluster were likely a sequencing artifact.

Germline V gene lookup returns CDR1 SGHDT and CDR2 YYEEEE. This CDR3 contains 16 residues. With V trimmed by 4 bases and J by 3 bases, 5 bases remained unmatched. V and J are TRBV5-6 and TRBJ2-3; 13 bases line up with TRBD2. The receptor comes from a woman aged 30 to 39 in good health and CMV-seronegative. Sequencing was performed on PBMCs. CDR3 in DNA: TGTGCCAGCAGCATTCGGACTAGCGGGGGAACAGATACGCAGTATTTT. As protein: CASSIRTSGGTDTQYF.